This entry features one TCR beta chain sequence. Its target is unknown. The data were taken from a study of T cells in Graves' hyperthyroidism and ophthalmopathy. Study-level points and caveats: Among thyroid clonotypes expanded above 0.001, most also appeared in blood.

Newly diagnosed hyperthyroidism, duration under 2 months, in patients aged 18 to 65. Those patients with uncontrolled infection, other autoimmune disease, pregnancy or lactation were excluded. TCR beta CDR3 regions were amplified from RNA transcripts. Primed by the HTBI set, a first-round RT-PCR was run on the TCR CDR3. Each CDR3 protein gets one entry after TCRdb re-called the multiplex PCR reads with MiXCR. The sample yields hundreds of thousands of distinct CDR3 sequences, 30% to 40% seen once. Germline values: CDR1 MNHNS, CDR2 SASEGT. This CDR3 has 15 amino acids. V was clipped by 0 bases and J by 10 bases, with 13 bases between them.

The material sequenced was blood. This chain connects TRBV6-1 to TRBJ1-6; tentatively, D is TRBD1 (6 bases). The receptor comes from a woman aged 40-49 years with Graves' hyperthyroidism. DNA of the CDR3: TGTGCCAGCAGTGAAGCCGGGGGCCTTGGCTCACCCCTCCACTTT. Its protein is CASSEAGGLGSPLHF.